This entry lists 10 T cell receptor beta chains sequenced from one sample in a study of T cell clones after liver transplantation (dated by TCRdb to the late 2010s). Libraries were constructed by the immunoSEQ multiplex PCR assay. Held by TCRdb, this immuneACCESS table contains in-frame sequences only and omits some clones. Under half of the omission traces to an unresolved V gene where checked; the cause of the rest is unknown. The sample contains tens of thousands of clones, roughly 82% of them found a single time. 0.45% to 0.55% of the sample is taken by the ten largest. Sequencing was performed on CD4+ T cells from blood, taken roughly 3.5 years after liver transplant. All receptors derive from a human patient who received a liver transplant. After a transplant, certain T cells may trace back to the graft donor.

The chain recombines TRBV7-9 with TRBJ1-5, with a weak D call TRBD1 (6 bases). CDR1 SEHNR and CDR2 FQNEAQ come from the germline V gene (reference sequence). Trimming left V 5 bases short and J 8 bases short, with 19 bases between. This CDR3 spans 15 amino acids. The CDR3 reads CASSKETGPGEPQHF. The DNA of the CDR3 is TGTGCCAGCAGCAAAGAGACAGGTCCGGGGGAGCCCCAGCATTTT.

This clone appeared a single time. The rearrangement links TRBV11-1 to TRBJ2-7; 12 nucleotides agree with TRBD1. The CDR3 sequence is 14 residues long. Unmatched junction bases numbered 6, after V lost 5 bases and J lost 7 bases. Germline values: CDR1 SGHAT, CDR2 FQDESV (reference sequence). CDR3 loop: CASSPGTGGWEQYF. DNA of the CDR3: TGTGCCAGCAGCCCCGGGACAGGGGGCTGGGAGCAGTACTTC. Drawing the rest from reference TRBV11-1 and TRBJ2-7, the complete variable domain is EAEVAQSPRYKITEKSQAVAFWCDPISGHATLYWYRQILGQGPELLVQFQDESVVDDSQLPKDRFSAERLKGVDSTLKIQPAELGDSAMYLCASSPGTGGWEQYFGPGTRLTVT.

This clone was seen once. V usage is TRBV7-3 and J usage is TRBJ2-3; tentative D call: TRBD1 (5 bases). Germline CDR1 is SGHTA and CDR2 is FQGTGA. V was shortened by 3 bases and J by 6 bases, with 13 bases between the two germline ends. The CDR3 loop spans 14 amino acids. CDR3: CASSLGPLGDTQYF. In nucleotides, the CDR3 is TGTGCCAGCAGCTTGGGGCCGCTAGGGGATACGCAGTATTTT.

This chain links TRBV6-6 with TRBJ1-5; D is unclear. Germline V gives CDR1 MNHNY, CDR2 SVGAGI (reference sequence). The V end was cut by 2 bases, the J end by 4 bases, with 9 bases between. This CDR3 is built from 14 residues. The CDR3 reads CASSYGQVNQPQHF. In DNA form, the CDR3 reads TGTGCCAGCAGTTACGGGCAGGTTAATCAGCCCCAGCATTTT.

The chain uses TRBV18 and TRBJ2-1, with D hard to call. This CDR3 is built from 13 residues. The V end lost 2 bases, the J end lost 6 bases, and 8 bases lay between the germline ends. The V gene's germline CDR1 is KGHSH and CDR2 LQKENI. The CDR3 loop reads CASSPGNANEQFF. The CDR3 bases are TGTGCCAGCTCACCAGGTAATGCCAATGAGCAGTTCTTC.

The chain is built from TRBV27 and TRBJ2-1; 10 bases are shared with TRBD1. Germline V gives CDR1 MNHEY, CDR2 SMNVEV (reference sequence). J lost 5 bases, V lost 2 bases, and 6 bases had no gene match. The CDR3 consists of 16 residues. CDR3 nucleotide sequence: TGTGCCAGCAGTTTAGCGACAGGGGGCAGAAACAATGAGCAGTTCTTC. This encodes CASSLATGGRNNEQFF.

The V gene is TRBV7-9, the J gene TRBJ1-2, with D perhaps TRBD1 (5 bases). The V and J ends lost 3 bases and 6 bases respectively, with 11 bases between them. This CDR3 is 13 amino acids long. Germline V CDR1 and CDR2: SEHNR, FQNEAQ (reference sequence). The CDR3 loop reads CASSFEGPDGYTF. In DNA form, the CDR3 reads TGTGCCAGCAGCTTCGAGGGACCCGATGGCTACACCTTC.

CDR3 nucleotides: TGCGCCAGCAGCTTAGGGACAACTAATGAAAAACTGTTTTTT. Protein product: CASSLGTTNEKLFF. The chain combines TRBV5-1 with TRBJ1-4; D gene unclear. Germline V gene sequence: CDR1 SGHRS, CDR2 YFSETQ. CDR3 length: 14 residues. With 2 bases removed from V and 0 bases from J, the gap between germline ends came to 5 bases.

V is TRBV11-3 and J is TRBJ2-3; D is possibly TRBD1 (5 bases). The ends were cut back, 1 base at V and 5 bases at J, with 13 bases in the middle. From germline, CDR1 is SGHNT and CDR2 YENEEA. The CDR3 has 15 residues. CDR3 nucleotide sequence: TGTGCCAGCAGCTTAGGACAGCCCAGTCGAGATACGCAGTATTTT. This encodes CASSLGQPSRDTQYF.

The rearrangement uses TRBV6-5 and TRBJ1-1; 10 bases agree with TRBD1. Per germline, CDR1 MNHEY and CDR2 SVGAGI. The CDR3 runs to 15 residues. V dropped 6 bases and J dropped 6; count of bases not matched to a gene: 10. The CDR3 here is CASSRGLTGGSEAFF. CDR3 coding DNA: TGTGCCAGCAGCCGGGGGTTGACAGGGGGCTCTGAAGCTTTCTTT.